The clone carrying this TCR beta chain was recorded many times. This CDR3 is 13 amino acids long. With 5 bases removed from V and 3 bases from J, the gap between germline ends came to 11 bases. Germline lookup yields CDR1 SGHRS and CDR2 YFSETQ. These data belong to a study of neurological immune-mediated disorders. MiXCR was run by TCRdb on the 5' RACE reads, yielding one entry per CDR3 protein. The sample includes fewer than 80,000 distinct CDR3 sequences, less than 5.5% of them seen just once. This chain joins TRBV5-1 and TRBJ1-2, with a possible D match to TRBD1 (5 bases). Sequencing was performed on PBMCs. The clonotype comes from a woman in her twenties or thirties with multiple sclerosis. The CDR3 DNA is TGCGCCAGCAGTTCGTTAGGGGACTATGGCTACACCTTC. Its translation is CASSSLGDYGYTF.